These 17 T cell receptor beta chains came from one sample sequenced in a study of cytomegalovirus exposure and HLA in healthy donors. This PCR relied on a set of 60 Vbeta primers and 13 Jbeta primers. Produced via immunoSEQ multiplex PCR; TCRdb's table is partial and in-frame only. The sample has 98,000 or so clones, over 65% seen once. Sequencing used PBMCs. The receptors here all came from a man in his fifties or sixties in good health and CMV-seropositive.

The chain links TRBV18 to TRBJ2-1; 7 bases are shared with TRBD2. V gave up 3 bases and J gave up 9 bases; unmatched junction bases: 5. The CDR3 runs 13 residues. Germline CDR1 and CDR2: KGHSH and LQKENI. The CDR3 region is CASSPSAGVEQFF. Written as DNA, the CDR3 is TGTGCCAGCTCACCTTCCGCGGGGGTTGAGCAGTTCTTC.

The V and J genes are TRBV19 and TRBJ2-5; TRBD2 agrees at 9 bases. Unmatched junction bases numbered 4, after V lost 3 bases and J lost 2 bases. Germline values: CDR1 LNHDA, CDR2 SQIVND (reference sequence). CDR3 length equals 15 residues. The CDR3 DNA sequence: TGTGCCAGTAGTATTGCTAGCGGGGCGCAAGAGACCCAGTACTTC. Translating it yields CASSIASGAQETQYF. The whole variable domain, filled in from reference TRBV19 and TRBJ2-5, reads DGGITQSPKYLFRKEGQNVTLSCEQNLNHDAMYWYRQDPGQGLRLIYYSQIVNDFQKGDIAEGYSVSREKKESFPLTVTSAQKNPTAFYLCASSIASGAQETQYFGPGTRLLVL.

This clone was picked up a small number of times. V is TRBV14 and J is TRBJ1-2; TRBD1 agrees at 8 bases. Germline loops: CDR1 SGHDN, CDR2 FVKESK. V trimming: 0 bases; J trimming: 8 bases; junction bases outside the gene matches: 8. The CDR3 spans 15 residues. The CDR3 nucleotides are TGTGCCAGCAGCCAAGACCAGGGGGCGGCTAGGGGCTACACCTTC. Translation gives CASSQDQGAARGYTF.

The V call is TRBV9, the J call TRBJ2-1; TRBD2 is a possible D gene (6 bases). V was cut by 0 bases and J by 4 bases, with 17 bases left in between. This CDR3 has 17 amino acids. From germline, CDR1 is SGDLS and CDR2 YYNGEE. CDR3 DNA: TGTGCCAGCAGCGTAGTTCCCAACGGGGGTCCTTACAATGAGCAGTTCTTC. Protein product: CASSVVPNGGPYNEQFF.

In this sample, this clone turned up a few times. The chain joins TRBV10-3 to TRBJ2-3, with 7 bases fitting TRBD1. The V gene's germline CDR1 is ENHRY and CDR2 SYGVKD. There are 12 residues in the CDR3. After removal of 6 bases from V and 4 bases from J, the junction contained 1 base not matched to a gene. In DNA form, the CDR3 reads TGTGCCATCAGGGACAGGTCAGATACGCAGTATTTT. Protein sequence: CAIRDRSDTQYF.

The chain uses TRBV4-1 and TRBJ1-2; D may be TRBD1 (5 bases). Looked up from germline, CDR1 is MGHRA and CDR2 is YSYEKL. This CDR3 is built from 14 residues. Trimming removed 0 bases from V and 10 bases from J, with 15 bases in between. CDR3 nucleotides: TGCGCCAGCAGCCAAGACCGGGGCGGGGGAGACTACACCTTC. Translation: CASSQDRGGGDYTF.

The chain combines TRBV9 with TRBJ2-5; 7 bases fit TRBD1. CDR3 length equals 14 residues. Per the germline V gene, CDR1 is SGDLS and CDR2 is YYNGEE. The V and J ends lost 4 bases and 5 bases, in that order; junction bases with no gene match: 8. CDR3 amino acids: CASSPRQGWETQYF. DNA for the CDR3: TGTGCCAGCAGCCCTCGACAGGGTTGGGAGACCCAGTACTTC.

This sequence joins TRBV9 and TRBJ1-2; D remains ambiguous. CDR1 SGDLS and CDR2 YYNGEE come from the germline V gene. CDR3 length: 15 amino acids. Trimming stripped 3 bases from V and 3 bases from J, with 15 bases between. DNA for the CDR3: TGTGCCAGCAGCGCCCCTGGCCCCGCGGACTATGGCTACACCTTC. This encodes CASSAPGPADYGYTF.

This clone appeared once. The chain carries TRBV7-2 and TRBJ2-5; 8 nucleotides line up with TRBD2. The DNA end lines up better with TRBJ2-7; the J call may be wrong. Germline CDR1 SGHTA, CDR2 FQGNSA. The CDR3 is 16 residues long. In nucleotides, the CDR3 is TGTGCCAGCAGCTTAGCAGGACTAGCATTGGTCTCCGAGCAGTACTTC. This gives the protein CASSLAGLALVSEQYF.

The chain is built from TRBV2 and TRBJ2-1, with 8 nucleotides matching TRBD1. Trimming cost V 5 bases and J 6 bases; bases outside gene matches: 9. Germline loops: CDR1 SNHLY, CDR2 FYNNEI. This CDR3 contains 15 residues. CDR3 sequence: CASSPTGEDFNEQFF. For the CDR3, the DNA is TGTGCCAGCAGTCCGACAGGGGAGGACTTCAATGAGCAGTTCTTC.

The V call is TRBV10-3, the J call TRBJ2-5, with TRBD2 identical over 8 bases. The CDR3 length is 14 residues. Germline lookup yields CDR1 ENHRY and CDR2 SYGVKD. Trimming removed 11 bases from V and 7 bases from J; junction bases left unmatched: 15. CDR3 protein: CAYSPDREGGTQYF. The CDR3 DNA reads as TGTGCCTATAGCCCTGATCGGGAGGGAGGGACCCAGTACTTC.

The chain links TRBV19 to TRBJ2-1; D may be TRBD1 (5 bases). V lost 9 bases to trimming and J lost 3 bases, with 15 bases between them. Germline loops: CDR1 LNHDA, CDR2 SQIVND (reference sequence). The CDR3 consists of 14 residues. This CDR3 reads CASAGVGVYNEQFF. DNA of the CDR3: TGTGCCAGCGCCGGAGTAGGGGTCTACAATGAGCAGTTCTTC.

The chain has TRBV7-8 and TRBJ2-7; 7 nucleotides line up with TRBD1. The CDR3 runs 14 residues. Germline trimming cut 3 bases from V and 2 bases from J; bases unmatched to any gene: 4. Germline assignment: CDR1 SGHVS and CDR2 FQNEAQ. The CDR3 reads CASSFEGAAYEQYF. Written as DNA, the CDR3 is TGTGCCAGCAGCTTCGAGGGGGCGGCCTACGAGCAGTACTTC.

This clone was recorded once. The chain has TRBV2 and TRBJ2-7, with TRBD2 matching 14 bases. V lost 6 bases to trimming and J lost 4 bases; unmatched junction nucleotides: 2. The CDR3 contains 14 residues. Germline V gene data show CDR1 as SNHLY and CDR2 as FYNNEI. Written as DNA, the CDR3 is TGTGCCAGCAGAGGGACTAGCGGGGGTTACGAGCAGTACTTC. Translation gives CASRGTSGGYEQYF.

The chain is built from TRBV4-1 and TRBJ2-5, with 7 bases lining up with TRBD2. The CDR3 sequence is 18 residues long. From germline, CDR1 is MGHRA and CDR2 YSYEKL. Trimming removed 2 bases from V and 7 bases from J; junction bases left unmatched: 19. CDR3 sequence reads: CASSQSLEGLQTKRTQYF. CDR3 bases: TGCGCCAGCAGCCAATCCCTTGAGGGACTACAAACTAAGAGGACCCAGTACTTC.

This clone was recorded once. This sequence joins TRBV11-2 and TRBJ1-6, with a weak D call TRBD1 (5 bases). CDR3 size: 15 residues. Germline-derived CDR1 and CDR2 are SGHAT and FQNNGV. Trimming stripped 3 bases from V and 5 bases from J, with 11 bases between. CDR3 nucleotides: TGTGCCAGCAGCTTCAGGGCTCAAGATAATTCACCCCTCCACTTT. Translation: CASSFRAQDNSPLHF.

J is TRBJ1-2 and V is TRBV14; a weak D match, TRBD1 (6 bases). This CDR3 comprises 13 residues. Germline lookup yields CDR1 SGHDN and CDR2 FVKESK. V dropped 6 bases and J dropped 7 bases, with 15 bases sitting between them. CDR3 loop: CASRGSGVGGYTF. DNA for the CDR3: TGTGCCAGCAGGGGGTCAGGGGTTGGTGGCTACACCTTC.